This passage covers 24 T cell receptor beta chains from one sample sequenced in a study of immune evolution from preneoplasia to lung adenocarcinoma (dated by TCRdb to the early 2020s). Library creation used the immunoSEQ multiplex PCR assay. TCRdb retrieved this table from immuneACCESS and kept in-frame rearrangements only. Not all clones are present; in checked studies, unresolved V genes account for under half, and no reason is known for the remainder. This sample gives about 2,000 clones in total; just over 85% of them show up just once. The ten largest account for approximately 11% of the sample. The sample consisted of FFPE adjacent normal lung tissue. The receptors derive from a person in their 70s with lung adenocarcinoma.

This chain uses TRBV15 with TRBJ2-7, with TRBD2 matching 10 bases. Trimming at V came to 4 bases and at J to 7 bases, leaving 7 bases not matched to a gene. Per germline, CDR1 LNHNV and CDR2 YYDKDF (reference sequence). This CDR3 has 14 residues. CDR3 in DNA: TGTGCCACCAGCACCTTAGCGGGAGGACAGGAGCAGTACTTC. This encodes CATSTLAGGQEQYF.

The chain uses TRBV5-1 and TRBJ2-2; TRBD2 aligns across 7 bases. CDR3 length: 14 residues. Germline lookup yields CDR1 SGHRS and CDR2 YFSETQ. J was trimmed by 6 bases and V by 3 bases; bases with no gene match: 5. The CDR3 coding sequence is TGCGCCAGCAGCTCTCAGCGGGAAGCCGGGGAGCTGTTTTTT. It yields the protein CASSSQREAGELFF.

The chain links TRBV6-6 to TRBJ1-2; D might be TRBD1 (5 bases). Germline loops: CDR1 MNHNY, CDR2 SVGAGI (reference sequence). This CDR3 spans 14 amino acids. Trimming took 2 bases from V and 7 from J, leaving 14 bases between them. CDR3 amino acids: CASSYDGPGGGYTF. As DNA, the CDR3 is TGTGCCAGCAGTTACGACGGCCCTGGGGGTGGCTACACCTTC.

This clone was seen once. The rearrangement uses TRBV15 and TRBJ2-1; D unclear. Deletions cut 3 bases from V and 4 bases from J, with 4 bases between. The CDR3 consists of 12 residues. Germline V CDR1 and CDR2: LNHNV, YYDKDF (reference sequence). CDR3 coding DNA: TGTGCCACCAGCAGGGAGTACAATGAGCAGTTCTTC. Translated: CATSREYNEQFF.

The rearrangement uses TRBV5-6 and TRBJ1-2; D is uncertain. The CDR3 has 16 residues. CDR1 is SGHDT, CDR2 YYEEEE, per germline. The V and J ends lost 3 bases and 1 base respectively, with 16 bases between them. The CDR3 here is CASSSPPSSFNYGYTF. CDR3 sequence (DNA): TGTGCCAGCAGCTCGCCCCCGTCCTCCTTTAACTATGGCTACACCTTC. Based on the CDR3 plus reference TRBV5-6 and TRBJ1-2, the full variable domain is DAGVTQSPTHLIKTRGQQVTLRCSPKSGHDTVSWYQQALGQGPQFIFQYYEEEERQRGNFPDRFSGHQFPNYSSELNVNALLLGDSALYLCASSSPPSSFNYGYTFGSGTRLTVV.

This rearrangement joins TRBV7-9 to TRBJ2-2, with 7 bases identical to TRBD1. J was trimmed by 5 bases and V by 4 bases; bases with no gene match: 4. Germline V gene lookup returns CDR1 SEHNR and CDR2 FQNEAQ (reference sequence). The CDR3 contains 14 residues. As DNA, the CDR3 is TGTGCCAGCAGCTCGAACAGGGGAACCGGGGAGCTGTTTTTT. Translating gives CASSSNRGTGELFF.

CDR3 nucleotide sequence: TGTGCCAGCAGTTATAGGGGGGATACGCAGTATTTT. Its protein is CASSYRGDTQYF. The rearrangement links TRBV6-5 to TRBJ2-3, with D possibly being TRBD1 (6 bases). The CDR3 covers 12 residues. Trimming took 3 bases from V and 6 from J, leaving 7 bases between them. Germline lookup yields CDR1 MNHEY and CDR2 SVGAGI.

This clone was observed a few times. The genes are TRBV28 and TRBJ2-7; possibly TRBD1 for D (6 bases). The CDR3 sequence is 11 residues long. Germline CDR1 MDHEN, CDR2 SYDVKM. Deletions cut 8 bases from V and 3 bases from J, with 8 bases between. CDR3 sequence: CASGQFYEQYF. DNA for the CDR3: TGTGCCAGCGGACAGTTCTACGAGCAGTACTTC.

The chain joins TRBV29-1 to TRBJ2-1, with TRBD2 matching 7 bases. V was pared by 5 bases and J by 0 bases, with 7 bases of the junction left unmatched. Germline CDR1 reads SQVTM; CDR2 reads ANQGSEA. The CDR3 extends over 15 amino acids. The chain's CDR3 is CSVSPGGSSYNEQFF. CDR3 DNA sequence: TGCAGCGTTTCCCCGGGCGGGAGCTCCTACAATGAGCAGTTCTTC.

This chain links TRBV2 with TRBJ1-5; tentatively, D is TRBD1 (5 bases). This CDR3 contains 14 residues. Per germline, CDR1 SNHLY and CDR2 FYNNEI. V was shortened by 5 bases and J by 7 bases, with 15 bases between the two germline ends. CDR3 in DNA: TGTGCCAGCAGTAAGGGAGAGGGGTCCCAGCCCCAGCATTTT. As protein: CASSKGEGSQPQHF.

V gene TRBV7-9 combines with J gene TRBJ1-4; possibly TRBD1 for D (5 bases). The CDR3 loop spans 15 amino acids. Germline loops: CDR1 SEHNR, CDR2 FQNEAQ (reference sequence). The V gene lost 3 bases and the J gene lost 7 bases, with 15 bases spanning the gap. For the CDR3, the DNA is TGTGCCAGCAGCTTGACAGCAGTATCTGGTGAAAAACTGTTTTTT. Translated, it gives CASSLTAVSGEKLFF.

CDR3 bases: TGCAGCGTTTGGGAGGGGAACACTGAAGCTTTCTTT. Its translation: CSVWEGNTEAFF. The V and J genes are TRBV29-1 and TRBJ1-1; D not resolved. The CDR3 is 12 residues long. Germline-derived CDR1 and CDR2 are SQVTM and ANQGSEA. With 5 bases removed from V and 1 base from J, the gap between germline ends came to 8 bases.

This rearrangement joins TRBV28 to TRBJ2-1; possibly TRBD2 for D (6 bases). The CDR3 runs 13 residues. Trimming left V 7 bases short and J 4 bases short, with 11 bases between. The germline V gene encodes CDR1 MDHEN and CDR2 SYDVKM. The CDR3 DNA reads as TGTGCCAGCATGACTAGGCCTTACAATGAGCAGTTCTTC. Residues: CASMTRPYNEQFF.

The chain recombines TRBV15 with TRBJ1-6; 10 bases line up with TRBD1. The ends lost 0 bases at V and 1 base at J; junction bases unmatched: 6. The germline V gene has CDR1 LNHNV and CDR2 YYDKDF (reference sequence). The CDR3 sequence is 19 residues long. The CDR3 reads CATSRERDRGSSYNSPLHF. The CDR3 bases are TGTGCCACCAGCAGAGAACGGGACAGGGGATCATCCTATAATTCACCCCTCCACTTT.

This clone appeared once. V is TRBV6-1 and J is TRBJ1-2; 7 bases map to TRBD1. V shed 6 bases and J 0 bases; nucleotides not matched to a gene: 7. The CDR3 extends over 15 amino acids. Germline V gives CDR1 MNHNS, CDR2 SASEGT. CDR3: CASRAYGTANYGYTF. The CDR3 DNA is TGTGCCAGCAGGGCTTACGGGACAGCTAACTATGGCTACACCTTC.

The chain couples TRBV2 to TRBJ1-1; 9 bases align to TRBD1. The CDR3 extends over 13 amino acids. Trimming removed 6 bases from V and 4 bases from J; junction bases left unmatched: 3. The germline gives CDR1 SNHLY, CDR2 FYNNEI. The CDR3 DNA follows: TGTGCCAGCAGCCAGACAGGGGGCACTGAAGCTTTCTTT. Protein: CASSQTGGTEAFF.

This chain uses TRBV11-3 with TRBJ2-6; a possible D gene is TRBD2 (5 bases). Per the germline V gene, CDR1 is SGHNT and CDR2 is YENEEA. Trimming cost V 8 bases and J 1 base, with 12 bases left between them. This CDR3 spans 15 amino acids. CDR3: CASSPSGSGANVLTF. DNA of the CDR3: TGTGCCAGCTCACCATCGGGGTCTGGGGCCAACGTCCTGACTTTC.

The V call is TRBV28, the J call TRBJ2-7; the match to TRBD1 covers 8 bases. This CDR3 comprises 13 residues. Germline V lookup: CDR1 MDHEN, CDR2 SYDVKM. V gave up 6 bases and J gave up 3 bases; unmatched junction bases: 4. The CDR3 DNA reads as TGTGCCAGCAGGACAGGGGAACTCTACGAGCAGTACTTC. Translated: CASRTGELYEQYF.

V gene TRBV27 combines with J gene TRBJ2-1; possibly TRBD2 for D (6 bases). The CDR3 length is 15 residues. Germline CDR1 and CDR2: MNHEY and SMNVEV (reference sequence). Trimming removed 2 bases at V and 7 bases at J, with 15 bases between. This CDR3 is CASSLKAAGNNEQFF. CDR3 DNA sequence: TGTGCCAGCAGTTTAAAGGCGGCGGGAAATAATGAGCAGTTCTTC.

This CDR3 reads CASSSGGEPQSRANVLTF. The CDR3 coding sequence is TGCGCCAGCAGCTCTGGGGGAGAACCACAAAGTCGGGCCAACGTCCTGACTTTC. The chain carries TRBV4-1 and TRBJ2-6; D tentatively fits TRBD1 or TRBD2 (5 bases each). The CDR3 consists of 18 residues. CDR1 and CDR2 from the germline V gene are MGHRA and YSYEKL. The germline V and J ends were trimmed by 5 bases and 5 bases, with 22 bases remaining between them.

The V and J genes are TRBV6-1 and TRBJ2-1; D remains ambiguous. The germline V gene has CDR1 MNHNS and CDR2 SASEGT. This CDR3 is built from 13 residues. Deletions cut 10 bases from V and 2 bases from J, with 12 bases between. CDR3 in DNA: TGTGCCACCGTGGAAGTCCCCTACAATGAGCAGTTCTTC. Translation gives CATVEVPYNEQFF.

The J gene is TRBJ2-1, the V gene TRBV11-2; no clear D gene. The CDR3 loop spans 12 amino acids. Trimming removed 1 base at V and 10 bases at J, with 8 bases between. Germline loops: CDR1 SGHAT, CDR2 FQNNGV. The CDR3: CASSLGRSEQFF. The CDR3, as DNA: TGTGCCAGCAGCTTAGGACGATCGGAGCAGTTCTTC.

The rearrangement links TRBV5-6 to TRBJ2-7; 7 bases agree with TRBD1. The trim removed 5 bases at V and 9 bases at J, leaving 8 bases unmatched. The CDR3 runs to 12 residues. Germline V gives CDR1 SGHDT, CDR2 YYEEEE. CDR3 nucleotide sequence: TGTGCCAGCAGTACTACAGGGGTGGGGCAGTACTTC. It codes for CASSTTGVGQYF.

CDR3 amino acids: CAWELEQGAEQYF. The CDR3 DNA reads as TGTGCCTGGGAGCTCGAACAGGGGGCCGAGCAGTACTTC. This sequence joins TRBV30 and TRBJ2-7; 9 nucleotides line up with TRBD1. The germline V gene has CDR1 GTSNPN and CDR2 SVGIG (reference sequence). The V and J ends lost 5 bases and 6 bases, in that order; junction bases with no gene match: 8. The CDR3 loop spans 13 amino acids.